These T cell receptor beta chains were read from a single sample in a study of cytomegalovirus exposure and HLA in healthy donors. This table comes from immunoSEQ multiplex PCR, and its TCRdb copy is limited to in-frame clones, with some not included. The sample has 130,000 to 150,000 clones, roughly three quarters seen once. The sequenced sample consisted of PBMCs. The source is a male donor in good health and CMV-seronegative. Each CDR3 is given with its conserved first and last residue. D genes are given only for firm matches. Size values are once, few and many counts, or a class for expanded clones, and some rows have none.

D,length,V,size,J,DNA,CDR3
.,15,TRBV6-5,.,TRBJ1-2,TGTGCCAGCAGTCCCTCGGGGGGGACTAACTATGGCTACACCTTC,CASSPSGGTNYGYTF
.,14,TRBV5-5,once,TRBJ1-3,TGTGCCAGCAGAGTCCTCGGTTCTGGAAACACCATATATTTT,CASRVLGSGNTIYF
TRBD1,15,TRBV4-1,.,TRBJ2-1,TGCGCCAGCAGCCACAGACAGGGGGACTTAAATGAGCAGTTCTTC,CASSHRQGDLNEQFF
TRBD1,17,TRBV27,.,TRBJ1-5,TGTGCCAGCAGTACCCGGGACAGGGGGTGGGACAATCAGCCCCAGCATTTT,CASSTRDRGWDNQPQHF
TRBD1,15,TRBV10-2,.,TRBJ1-6,TGCGCCAGCAGCGACGCATGGACAGGGATTTGGACCCTCCACTTT,CASSDAWTGIWTLHF
.,14,TRBV18,.,TRBJ1-1,TGTGCCAGCTCACCTATGGGGGGGGACACTGAAGCTTTCTTT,CASSPMGGDTEAFF
TRBD1,18,TRBV9,.,TRBJ2-1,TGTGCCAGCAGCGTATCGGGGGCGGACAGGGCTTTCTACAATGAGCAGTTCTTC,CASSVSGADRAFYNEQFF
TRBD1,14,TRBV19,.,TRBJ1-1,TGTGCCAGTAGTAACCAAGGGGGCAACACTGAAGCTTTCTTT,CASSNQGGNTEAFF
TRBD1,14,TRBV30,.,TRBJ2-3,TGTGCCTGGAGTTTTAACAGGGGAGCAGATACGCAGTATTTT,CAWSFNRGADTQYF
TRBD1,15,TRBV30,few,TRBJ2-5,TGTGCCTGGAGTATGGGACAGGGGTCAGGGGAGACCCAGTACTTC,CAWSMGQGSGETQYF
TRBD2,14,TRBV4-1,.,TRBJ2-7,TGCGCCAGCAGCCAAGAAGTTGGGAGGGACGAGCAGTACTTC,CASSQEVGRDEQYF
TRBD1,13,TRBV18,.,TRBJ2-7,TGTGCCAGCACTACCGGGACAGGGGGCGAGCAGTACTTC,CASTTGTGGEQYF
.,13,TRBV11-2,.,TRBJ1-5,TGTGCCAGCAGTCCGGGACTTGATCAGCCCCAGCATTTT,CASSPGLDQPQHF
.,13,TRBV5-1,.,TRBJ1-2,TGCGCCAGCAGCTTGGACACTAACTATGGCTACACCTTC,CASSLDTNYGYTF
.,14,TRBV5-8,.,TRBJ2-7,TGTGCCAGCAGCCACTGGCCGGGATCCTACGAGCAGTACTTC,CASSHWPGSYEQYF
.,17,TRBV4-2,.,TRBJ1-5,TGTGCCAGCAGCCAAGATCGAGACAGTAGGAACAATCAGCCCCAGCATTTT,CASSQDRDSRNNQPQHF
TRBD1,15,TRBV5-1,.,TRBJ1-1,TGCGCCAGCAGCTTGGGAGAGGGGGCCTACACTGAAGCTTTCTTT,CASSLGEGAYTEAFF
.,15,TRBV4-1,.,TRBJ1-1,TGCGCCAGCAGCCCTGTTCACCCCGGGAACACTGAAGCTTTCTTT,CASSPVHPGNTEAFF
.,14,TRBV2,.,TRBJ2-6,TGTGCCAGCAGTAACAGGGCCGGGGCCAACGTCCTGACTTTC,CASSNRAGANVLTF
TRBD2,15,TRBV5-1,.,TRBJ2-3,TGCGCCAGCAGGGGACTAGCGGAAAGCACAGATACGCAGTATTTT,CASRGLAESTDTQYF
TRBD1,13,TRBV6-5,.,TRBJ1-2,TGTGCCACCGGAGGGGGCAACGTCTATGGCTACACCTTC,CATGGGNVYGYTF
TRBD1,15,TRBV5-5,once,TRBJ1-6,TGTGCCAGCAGCGTACGGGACAGTGGTTGGTCACCCCTCCACTTT,CASSVRDSGWSPLHF
TRBD1,16,TRBV2,.,TRBJ2-1,TGTGCCAGCAGTGTTGGACCGGGACAGGGGGCAGGTGAGCAGTTCTTC,CASSVGPGQGAGEQFF
.,14,TRBV13,.,TRBJ1-4,TGTGCCAGCAGCCTACGACAGCTTAATGAAAAACTGTTTTTT,CASSLRQLNEKLFF
.,15,TRBV27,.,TRBJ2-1,TGTGCCAGCAGTTCCTTACTTAGCTCCTACAATGAGCAGTTCTTC,CASSSLLSSYNEQFF
TRBD1,14,TRBV5-1,once,TRBJ2-3,TGCGCCAGCAGCTCCGGACAGGGTCCAGATACGCAGTATTTT,CASSSGQGPDTQYF
TRBD2,15,TRBV5-1,.,TRBJ2-5,TGCGCCAGCAGCTTGCGTAGCGGGGGGGACGGGGCCCAGTACTTC,CASSLRSGGDGAQYF
TRBD1,12,TRBV29-1,.,TRBJ1-2,TGCAGCGTGTCAGGGGGCACCTATGGCTACACCTTC,CSVSGGTYGYTF
.,15,TRBV27,.,TRBJ2-6,TGTGCCAGCAGCCAAAGACTCTCTGGGGCCAACGTCCTGACTTTC,CASSQRLSGANVLTF
TRBD1,17,TRBV4-3,.,TRBJ1-2,TGCGCCAGCAGCCGCCTTTTAGCCCCCTCCACAGGGGACGGCTACACCTTC,CASSRLLAPSTGDGYTF
TRBD2,14,TRBV2,once,TRBJ2-5,TGTGCCTGTGAAGGACGGGAGGTCTCCTACGGGCAGTACTTC,CACEGREVSYGQYF
.,16,TRBV5-4,.,TRBJ2-7,TGTGCCAGCAGTTTGACCGGGACAGCGGGCTCCTACGAGCAGTACTTC,CASSLTGTAGSYEQYF
TRBD2,14,TRBV6-5,once,TRBJ2-5,TGTGCCAGCAGTTACTCGGGGGGGAGAGAGACCCAGTACTTC,CASSYSGGRETQYF
TRBD1,11,TRBV19,few,TRBJ2-7,TGTGCCAGTCAGGGGGCTAGGGAGCAGTACTTC,CASQGAREQYF
.,15,TRBV7-2,once,TRBJ1-1,TGTGCCAGCAGCCCTCGGGGGGCCCTGAACACTGAAGCTTTCTTT,CASSPRGALNTEAFF
TRBD1,14,TRBV18,.,TRBJ1-1,TGTGCCAGCTCACCATTCGACAGGGACCTTGAAGCTTTCTTT,CASSPFDRDLEAFF
.,14,TRBV7-2,.,TRBJ1-1,TGTGCCAGCAGCTTAGCGAGTGCCAAGCACCTAGCTTTCTTT,CASSLASAKHLAFF
.,14,TRBV30,.,TRBJ2-5,TGTGCCTGGACTAGGTTCACACCCCAAGAGACCCAGTACTTC,CAWTRFTPQETQYF
.,18,TRBV9,once,TRBJ1-1,TGTGCCAGCAGCCTGGGGACCGGACAGATTATGATGAACACTGAAGCTTTCTTT,CASSLGTGQIMMNTEAFF
TRBD2,14,TRBV2,.,TRBJ2-1,TGTGCCAGCAGACCCGGGACTAGCGGGGGCGAGCAGTTCTTC,CASRPGTSGGEQFF
TRBD2,17,TRBV5-1,.,TRBJ2-3,TGCGCCAGCAGCTTGGCCCTTAGCGGGGTTAGCACAGATACGCAGTATTTT,CASSLALSGVSTDTQYF
TRBD1,20,TRBV29-1,.,TRBJ2-3,TGCAGCGTTTTCTTCCGGGACAGGGGACGGGGCATGTCTAGCACAGATACGCAGTATTTT,CSVFFRDRGRGMSSTDTQYF
.,13,TRBV11-3,.,TRBJ2-7,TGTGCCAGCAGCCCGGGTGCTAGCAACGAGCAGTACTTC,CASSPGASNEQYF
.,13,TRBV10-3,.,TRBJ2-3,TGTGCCATCAGTGAGACGCTAGCAGATACGCAGTATTTT,CAISETLADTQYF
.,18,TRBV7-9,.,TRBJ2-1,TGTGCCAGCAGCTTAGGGGTTTTTCGGCGGGGATCGGGGAATGAGCAGTTCTTC,CASSLGVFRRGSGNEQFF
.,14,TRBV11-2,.,TRBJ2-7,TGTGCCAGCAGCTTAAATCCAGGGCGCGGCGAGCAGTACTTC,CASSLNPGRGEQYF
TRBD1,14,TRBV6-5,.,TRBJ1-2,TGTGCCAGCAGTTACCGGGACAGGTCCTATGGCTACACCTTC,CASSYRDRSYGYTF
.,13,TRBV7-2,.,TRBJ1-1,TGTGCCAGCAGCTTAATAGTGAACACTGAAGCTTTCTTT,CASSLIVNTEAFF
.,13,TRBV6-1,.,TRBJ2-1,TGTGCCAGCAAGTCGTTCAAGGGGAATGAGCAGTTCTTC,CASKSFKGNEQFF
TRBD2,14,TRBV6-5,.,TRBJ2-7,TGTGCCAGCAGGTTAGCGGGGGGGCCAGGCGAGCAGTACTTC,CASRLAGGPGEQYF
.,13,TRBV2,.,TRBJ1-5,TGTGCCAGCAGCTCTCGGGAACGCCAGCCCCAGCATTTT,CASSSRERQPQHF
.,15,TRBV6-5,.,TRBJ1-6,TGTGCCAGCCGCACCGATCTAGCTGATAATTCACCCCTCCACTTT,CASRTDLADNSPLHF
TRBD1,14,TRBV29-1,few,TRBJ2-5,TGCAGCGTTGCCGCTTACAGGGGGCAGGAGACCCAGTACTTC,CSVAAYRGQETQYF
TRBD1,15,TRBV5-1,.,TRBJ2-7,TGCGCCAGCAGGGCGGACAGGGGGCAAGTCTACGAGCAGTACTTC,CASRADRGQVYEQYF
.,15,TRBV25-1,few,TRBJ1-4,TGTGCCAGCAGTGTACAGGGTACAGCAAGTGAAAAACTGTTTTTT,CASSVQGTASEKLFF
TRBD1,13,TRBV5-1,.,TRBJ1-1,TGCGCCAGCAGCCTAACTGGACAGGGCAAAACTTTCTTT,CASSLTGQGKTFF
.,13,TRBV6-4,.,TRBJ2-7,TGTGCCAGAGGGGGTCTGAGTTTGTACGAGCAGTACTTC,CARGGLSLYEQYF
TRBD1,12,TRBV10-3,.,TRBJ1-1,TGTGCCACGCGACAGGGGAACACTGAAGCTTTCTTT,CATRQGNTEAFF